A selection of T cell receptor beta chains follows, all from one sample in a study of cytomegalovirus exposure and HLA in healthy donors. The assay was immunoSEQ multiplex PCR, and TCRdb's table has in-frame clones only and misses some. The sample has about 56,000 clones, about 92% seen once. The sample comprised PBMCs. The receptors derive from a woman aged 18-30 years in good health and CMV-seropositive. CDR3s include the opening cysteine and the closing phenylalanine or tryptophan. Each record gives: CDR3 protein, CDR3 DNA, J gene, CDR3 length, V gene, D gene, clone size. The D gene is left open where the match is weak. A clone size is listed for some rows: how often the clone was seen (once, few, many), or a class if it is expanded.

CASSTLIVRTDTQYF	TGTGCCAGTAGTACCCTCATAGTCCGCACAGATACGCAGTATTTT	TRBJ2-3	15	TRBV19	.	.
CSVEERTGNYGYTF	TGCAGCGTTGAAGAACGGACAGGAAACTATGGCTACACCTTC	TRBJ1-2	14	TRBV29-1	TRBD1	.
CASRAGEAFF	TGTGCCAGCAGGGCCGGGGAAGCTTTCTTT	TRBJ1-1	10	TRBV9	.	.
CASSLGSQAYNEQFF	TGCGCCAGCAGCTTAGGTTCGCAGGCCTACAATGAGCAGTTCTTC	TRBJ2-1	15	TRBV5-1	.	.
CASSRFRLGPNEKLFF	TGTGCCAGCAGCCGCTTTCGGTTGGGGCCTAATGAAAAACTGTTTTTT	TRBJ1-4	16	TRBV28	.	.
CASSLVGTEAFF	TGTGCCAGCAGCCTTGTCGGCACTGAAGCTTTCTTT	TRBJ1-1	12	TRBV2	.	once
CASRGGTGVNTEAFF	TGTGCCAGCAGAGGAGGGACAGGAGTGAACACTGAAGCTTTCTTT	TRBJ1-1	15	TRBV6-1	TRBD1	.
CASSPSHSSYQETQYF	TGTGCCAGCAGCCCCAGCCACAGCTCCTACCAAGAGACCCAGTACTTC	TRBJ2-5	16	TRBV7-8	.	.
CASSHFRGADEQYF	TGTGCCAGCAGCCATTTTCGGGGGGCGGACGAGCAGTACTTC	TRBJ2-7	14	TRBV4-2	.	.
CASSFQTGIVGAFF	TGTGCCAGCAGCTTCCAGACAGGGATCGTAGGGGCTTTCTTT	TRBJ1-1	14	TRBV5-4	TRBD1	.
CASSPGDTPIYGYTF	TGTGCCAGCAGCCCAGGGGACACTCCTATTTATGGCTACACCTTC	TRBJ1-2	15	TRBV7-8	.	.
CASSVPTGGNEKLFF	TGTGCCAGCAGTGTCCCCACAGGGGGGAATGAAAAACTGTTTTTT	TRBJ1-4	15	TRBV25-1	TRBD1	.
CASSQEVNGGYEQYF	TGCGCCAGCAGCCAAGAAGTCAACGGGGGCTACGAGCAGTACTTC	TRBJ2-7	15	TRBV4-1	.	.
CAWNVQGASPLHF	TGTGCCTGGAACGTACAGGGGGCTTCACCCCTCCACTTT	TRBJ1-6	13	TRBV30	TRBD1	.
CASSVTGLDGYTF	TGTGCCAGCTCAGTGACAGGGCTGGATGGCTACACCTTC	TRBJ1-2	13	TRBV18	TRBD1	.
CASSPGQEGYEQFF	TGTGCCAGCTCACCAGGGCAGGAGGGTTATGAGCAGTTCTTC	TRBJ2-1	14	TRBV18	.	.
CASSGPDRGNQPQHF	TGTGCCAGCAGCGGTCCAGACAGGGGCAATCAGCCCCAGCATTTT	TRBJ1-5	15	TRBV5-6	TRBD1	.
CASSLASRDLRQPQHF	TGTGCCAGCAGCTTAGCTTCCAGGGATTTGAGACAGCCCCAGCATTTT	TRBJ1-5	16	TRBV11-3	.	.
CAISDDITDTQYF	TGTGCCATCAGTGACGACATCACAGATACGCAGTATTTT	TRBJ2-3	13	TRBV10-3	.	.
CASSPFRGGEETQYF	TGTGCCAGCTCACCATTTCGGGGGGGAGAAGAGACCCAGTACTTC	TRBJ2-5	15	TRBV18	TRBD2	.
CASSQSRDKGFSQKLFF	TGTGCCAGCAGTCAAAGCCGGGACAAGGGTTTTAGTCAAAAACTGTTTTTT	TRBJ1-4	17	TRBV2	.	.
CASSVGGTGGDYEQYF	TGTGCCAGCAGCGTAGGCGGGACAGGGGGGGACTACGAGCAGTACTTC	TRBJ2-7	16	TRBV9	TRBD1	.
CSVHRGSTYNEQFF	TGCAGCGTGCACAGGGGGTCTACCTACAATGAGCAGTTCTTC	TRBJ2-1	14	TRBV29-1	TRBD1	few
CASSLVGRGKYQETQYF	TGTGCCAGCAGCCTAGTGGGGCGGGGGAAATACCAAGAGACCCAGTACTTC	TRBJ2-5	17	TRBV7-8	TRBD2	.
CASSLEFPSGVNSYEQYF	TGTGCCAGCAGTTTAGAATTCCCTAGCGGGGTTAACTCCTACGAGCAGTACTTC	TRBJ2-7	18	TRBV27	TRBD2	.
CASRTGPEQYF	TGTGCCAGCAGAACAGGGCCCGAGCAGTACTTC	TRBJ2-7	11	TRBV7-9	.	.
CASRPNRNTGRGFRSPLHF	TGTGCCAGCAGGCCAAATCGGAATACAGGTAGAGGTTTTAGATCACCCCTCCACTTT	TRBJ1-6	19	TRBV27	.	.
CASSWLENTEAFF	TGTGCCAGCAGTTGGTTAGAGAACACTGAAGCTTTCTTT	TRBJ1-1	13	TRBV7-8	.	.
CATSRDRFSLGHGYTF	TGTGCCACCAGCAGAGATCGTTTTAGTTTGGGGCATGGCTACACCTTC	TRBJ1-2	16	TRBV15	.	.
CAWQTLGGYTGELFF	TGTGCCTGGCAAACCCTCGGGGGGTACACCGGGGAGCTGTTTTTT	TRBJ2-2	15	TRBV30	TRBD2	.
CASSDPTMNTEAFF	TGTGCCAGCAGTGACCCGACAATGAACACTGAAGCTTTCTTT	TRBJ1-1	14	TRBV2	.	many
CASRRQGGTEAFF	TGTGCCAGCAGGAGACAGGGAGGAACTGAAGCTTTCTTT	TRBJ1-1	13	TRBV6-5	TRBD1	.
CASSAQGADTQYF	TGTGCCAGCAGCGCACAGGGGGCAGATACGCAGTATTTT	TRBJ2-3	13	TRBV7-3	TRBD1	once
CASSSRAGGFSYNEQFF	TGTGCCAGCAGTTCCCGGGCAGGAGGATTCTCCTACAATGAGCAGTTCTTC	TRBJ2-1	17	TRBV27	.	.
CASSVNPDRGNEKLFF	TGTGCCAGCAGCGTAAACCCGGACAGGGGAAATGAAAAACTGTTTTTT	TRBJ1-4	16	TRBV9	TRBD1	.
CASSEAPLGGNNSPLHF	TGTGCCAGCAGTGAAGCCCCTCTGGGGGGAAACAATTCACCCCTCCACTTT	TRBJ1-6	17	TRBV6-1	.	.